This TCR beta chain was identified in a study of blood T cell repertoires in COVID-19. Here immunoSEQ multiplex PCR was the method, and the copy in TCRdb shows in-frame clones only, minus some. There are about 250,000 clones in the sample; 86% occur only once, and 1.5% to 2% lies in the top ten. V was pared by 5 bases and J by 5 bases, with 13 bases between. From germline, CDR1 is SGHNT and CDR2 YENEEA. This CDR3 contains 14 residues. The TCR comes from a woman aged 55-75 years who had recovered from COVID-19. V and J are TRBV11-3 and TRBJ2-1, with D tentatively TRBD1 (6 bases). Source material: peripheral blood. This chain's CDR3 is CASSLDRPNNEQFF. The CDR3 bases are TGTGCCAGCAGCCTGGACAGACCAAACAATGAGCAGTTCTTC. The variable domain in full, completed from reference TRBV11-3 and TRBJ2-1, reads EAGVVQSPRYKIIEKKQPVAFWCNPISGHNTLYWYLQNLGQGPELLIRYENEEAVDDSQLPKDRFSAERLKGVDSTLKIQPAELGDSAVYLCASSLDRPNNEQFFGPGTRLTVL.